These T cell receptor beta chains were read from a single sample in a study of blood T cell repertoires in COVID-19. TCRdb's table, derived via immunoSEQ multiplex PCR, lists solely in-frame clones and lacks some. The sample contains over 200,000 clones, approximately 90% of which appear only once. The material sequenced was peripheral blood. Source of these receptors: a man aged 25-45 years with COVID-19, enrolled during active disease. Each CDR3 is given with its conserved first and last residue. A D gene is named only where the DNA matches it firmly. Only some rows state a clone size, as once, few, many or a class for expanded clones.

TRBJ2-3 | once | NA | TRBV12-3/TRBV12-4 | 13 | CASAPGRTDTQYF | TGTGCCAGCGCCCCAGGGCGCACAGATACGCAGTATTTT
TRBJ2-7 | NA | NA | TRBV5-6 | 15 | CASSSLRDPDYEQYF | TGTGCCAGCAGCTCCCTCAGGGATCCCGACTACGAGCAGTACTTC
TRBJ2-1 | NA | TRBD2 | TRBV25-1 | 15 | CASSPLWGSGPQQFF | TGTGCCAGCAGTCCCCTATGGGGTAGCGGGCCCCAGCAGTTCTTC
TRBJ2-7 | NA | TRBD1 | TRBV12-3/TRBV12-4 | 12 | CASSRGQGVQYF | TGTGCCAGCAGCCGCGGACAGGGAGTGCAGTACTTC
TRBJ1-1 | NA | NA | TRBV30 | 14 | CAWSLVGLRTEAFF | TGTGCCTGGAGTCTGGTGGGGCTTAGGACTGAAGCTTTCTTT
TRBJ2-7 | NA | TRBD1 | TRBV9 | 15 | CASSDPGTGIYEQYF | TGTGCCAGCAGCGATCCCGGGACAGGGATTTACGAGCAGTACTTC
TRBJ1-1 | NA | NA | TRBV28 | 16 | CASSSLGSRVNTEAFF | TGTGCCAGCAGTTCCCTCGGGAGTAGGGTGAACACTGAAGCTTTCTTT
TRBJ2-5 | NA | NA | TRBV29-1 | 11 | CSVGVGETQYF | TGCAGCGTTGGGGTCGGGGAGACCCAGTACTTC
TRBJ1-5 | NA | NA | TRBV29-1 | 13 | CSVEIGGNQPQHF | TGCAGCGTTGAAATAGGGGGTAATCAGCCCCAGCATTTT
TRBJ2-7 | NA | NA | TRBV2 | 15 | CASSGSRFLSYEQYF | TGTGCCAGCAGTGGATCCAGGTTCCTTTCCTACGAGCAGTACTTC
TRBJ2-1 | NA | TRBD2 | TRBV9 | 12 | CASSGTSDEQFF | TGTGCCAGCAGCGGGACTAGTGATGAGCAGTTCTTC
TRBJ1-5 | NA | TRBD1 | TRBV6-6 | 16 | CASSYRGQASNQPQHF | TGTGCCAGCAGTTACCGGGGACAGGCTAGCAATCAGCCCCAGCATTTT
TRBJ2-2 | NA | TRBD2 | TRBV3-1/TRBV3-2 | 18 | CASSPLRGLYTNTGELFF | TGTGCCAGCAGCCCGCTAAGGGGACTATATACGAACACCGGGGAGCTGTTTTTT
TRBJ2-5 | few | NA | TRBV21-1 | 16 | CASSNIFPDTQETQYF | TGTGCCAGCAGCAATATTTTCCCGGACACTCAAGAGACCCAGTACTTC
TRBJ2-7 | NA | TRBD1 | TRBV19 | 14 | CASSPGTVSYEQYF | TGTGCCAGTAGCCCCGGGACAGTCTCCTACGAGCAGTACTTC
TRBJ1-5 | NA | NA | TRBV5-5 | 15 | CASSARPRSNQPQHF | TGTGCCAGCAGTGCGCGGCCTCGTAGCAATCAGCCCCAGCATTTT
TRBJ1-5 | NA | TRBD1 | TRBV19 | 14 | CASSFDRGWQPQHF | TGTGCCAGTAGTTTTGACAGGGGGTGGCAGCCCCAGCATTTT
TRBJ2-7 | NA | NA | TRBV5-6 | 15 | CASSFLDLKPYEQYF | TGTGCCAGCAGCTTCTTGGACTTAAAACCCTACGAGCAGTACTTC
TRBJ1-4 | NA | NA | TRBV28 | 11 | CASSYREKLFF | TGTGCCAGCAGTTACAGGGAAAAACTGTTTTTT
TRBJ2-7 | NA | TRBD2 | TRBV6-5 | 16 | CASSYSGLAASYEQYF | TGTGCCAGCAGTTACTCGGGACTAGCGGCCTCCTACGAGCAGTACTTC
TRBJ1-1 | NA | NA | TRBV21-1 | 20 | CASSKINFPARVIVNTEAFF | TGTGCCAGCAGCAAAATAAATTTCCCGGCGAGGGTGATAGTGAACACTGAAGCTTTCTTT
TRBJ2-3 | NA | TRBD2 | TRBV2 | 15 | CASRGTSGSTDTQYF | TGTGCCAGCAGGGGGACTAGCGGGAGCACAGATACGCAGTATTTT
TRBJ1-2 | NA | NA | TRBV24-1 | 14 | CATSDLGTSYGYTF | TGTGCCACCAGTGATTTGGGGACTAGCTATGGCTACACCTTC
TRBJ1-4 | NA | TRBD1 | TRBV7-9 | 16 | CASSSPPGQEYEKLFF | TGTGCCAGCAGCTCACCCCCGGGACAGGAATATGAAAAACTGTTTTTT
TRBJ1-6 | NA | TRBD1 | TRBV4-1 | 17 | CASSLHRDSSTNSPLHF | TGCGCCAGCAGCCTTCACCGGGACAGCTCAACGAATTCACCCCTCCACTTT
TRBJ2-1 | NA | TRBD2 | TRBV4-1 | 16 | CASSQGTSGNYNEQFF | TGCGCCAGCAGCCAGGGGACTAGCGGGAACTACAATGAGCAGTTCTTC
TRBJ1-4 | few | TRBD1 | TRBV7-8 | 15 | CASSLARDRVEKLFF | TGTGCCAGCAGCTTAGCGCGGGACAGGGTTGAAAAACTGTTTTTT
TRBJ2-7 | few | TRBD2 | TRBV2 | 15 | CASSGRTSGSYEQYF | TGTGCCAGCAGTGGCCGGACTAGCGGGTCCTACGAGCAGTACTTC
TRBJ1-1 | NA | TRBD1 | TRBV19 | 14 | CASSHRGPNTEAFF | TGTGCCAGTAGCCACAGGGGACCGAACACTGAAGCTTTCTTT
TRBJ1-1 | NA | NA | TRBV6-2/TRBV6-3 | 16 | CASSHFPSPRNTEAFF | TGTGCCAGCAGTCACTTCCCCTCACCGAGGAACACTGAAGCTTTCTTT
TRBJ2-1 | NA | NA | TRBV30 | 12 | CAWSLADNEQFF | TGTGCCTGGAGTTTAGCAGACAATGAGCAGTTCTTC
TRBJ2-7 | NA | TRBD2 | TRBV2 | 16 | CASSEIPGLAVYEQYF | TGTGCCAGCAGTGAGATTCCGGGACTAGCGGTGTACGAGCAGTACTTC
TRBJ2-2 | NA | TRBD2 | TRBV5-4 | 18 | CASSPARTSGSGTGELFF | TGTGCCAGCAGCCCCGCCCGGACTAGCGGGAGCGGGACCGGGGAGCTGTTTTTT
TRBJ2-1 | NA | NA | TRBV28 | 11 | CASSLSNEQFF | TGTGCCAGCAGTTTATCTAATGAGCAGTTCTTC